The TCR beta chain under discussion was sequenced for a study of radiotherapy plus CTLA-4 blockade in lung cancer. Study details: Of the patients, 15% to 20% showed objective responses and roughly 31% attained disease control. Whole-study findings and limits: After treatment with radiotherapy plus ipilimumab, TCR clones that came from the tumor expanded in blood. Strongest reported response predictors: early blood clone changes and post-radiation interferon-beta.

Chemo-refractory metastatic non-small-cell lung cancer patients underwent focal radiation alongside CTLA-4 blockade with ipilimumab. This CDR3 is 14 amino acids long. From germline, CDR1 is SGHTA and CDR2 FQGNSA. V lost 2 bases to trimming and J lost 10 bases; unmatched junction nucleotides: 6. Assay used: immunoSEQ multiplex PCR; TCRdb lists only in-frame clones, some missing. Counted here are roughly 93,000 clones, 75% to 85% occurring once; the ten biggest clones make up approximately 3.7%. A remark on this clone: Its matching antigen is unknown.

The receptor was derived from a human donor with non-small cell lung cancer who had a partial response to radiotherapy plus ipilimumab. Sequenced material: peripheral blood, taken from a patient treated with radiotherapy plus ipilimumab. The gene calls are TRBV7-2 and TRBJ2-1, with 9 bases lining up with TRBD2. The CDR3 spells CASSLNLAGREQFF. As DNA, the CDR3 is TGTGCCAGCAGCTTAAACCTAGCGGGACGCGAGCAGTTCTTC.